This passage covers 18 T cell receptor beta chains from one sample sequenced in a study of early T cells in non-severe SARS-CoV-2 infection (TCRdb year 2021). The library was produced with 5' RACE. The sequencer listed for this sample is NextSeq 500. Using fastp trimming at Q25 and MiXCR clonotype assembly, TCRdb reanalyzed the public sequencing data and kept in-frame beta chains. Every distinct CDR3 protein forms one entry, paired with its most common genes and DNA. The sample has tens of thousands of distinct CDR3 sequences on record, around 4.3% of them singletons. The ten largest clones take up 15% to 20% of the sample. The sample taken for sequencing was whole blood. These receptors were taken from an adult who was a healthcare worker with PCR-confirmed SARS-CoV-2 infection or an uninfected control (not recorded which).

The J gene is TRBJ2-2, the V gene TRBV4-3, with 7 bases identical to TRBD1. The V and J ends lost 0 bases and 0 bases, in that order; junction bases with no gene match: 4. Germline assignment: CDR1 LGHNA and CDR2 YSLEER. The CDR3 is 17 amino acids. The CDR3 bases are TGCGCCAGCAGCCAAGACGCGCAGGGGGCGAACACCGGGGAGCTGTTTTTT. Translating it yields CASSQDAQGANTGELFF.

V usage is TRBV24-1 and J usage is TRBJ2-1; no definite D call. Germline V gene data show CDR1 as KGHDR and CDR2 as SFDVKD. The CDR3 extends over 18 amino acids. V was pared by 2 bases and J by 0 bases, with 16 bases between. The CDR3 region has the DNA TGTGCCACCAGTGATTCGCGGATTTCTTCGAGCTCCTACAATGAGCAGTTCTTC. It yields the protein CATSDSRISSSSYNEQFF.

The table lists this clonotype with many counts. The chain couples TRBV6-6 to TRBJ2-1; D is unclear. CDR1 and CDR2 from the germline V gene are MNHNY and SVGAGI (reference sequence). This CDR3 is 14 amino acids long. V was clipped by 5 bases and J by 0 bases, with 8 bases between them. This CDR3 reads CASSGPGSYNEQFF. CDR3 sequence (DNA): TGTGCCAGCAGTGGACCGGGCTCCTACAATGAGCAGTTCTTC.

This clonotype has a count of ten or more. V usage is TRBV27 and J usage is TRBJ2-3, with D hard to call. V lost 7 bases and J 1 base, leaving 9 bases between the germline ends. Germline CDR1 MNHEY, CDR2 SMNVEV (reference sequence). This CDR3 region has 13 residues. This CDR3 reads CASTFSGTDTQYF. CDR3 nucleotides: TGTGCCAGCACGTTCTCGGGCACAGATACGCAGTATTTT.

This clonotype showed up many times. This chain links TRBV14 with TRBJ2-7, with 12 nucleotides matching TRBD2. J was trimmed by 3 bases and V by 0 bases; bases with no gene match: 15. This CDR3 has 20 residues. Germline V lookup: CDR1 SGHDN, CDR2 FVKESK. CDR3 DNA sequence: TGTGCCAGCAGCCAAGATCGGCAAAGTAAAAGACTAGCGGGAGACTACGAGCAGTACTTC. It encodes CASSQDRQSKRLAGDYEQYF.

The gene calls are TRBV5-6 and TRBJ2-2, with D hard to call. Per germline, CDR1 SGHDT and CDR2 YYEEEE. The CDR3 is 13 amino acids. Trimming cost V 2 bases and J 7 bases, with 9 bases left between them. For the CDR3, the DNA is TGTGCCAGCAGCTTCGCAGCTTTCGGGGAGCTGTTTTTT. Its translation: CASSFAAFGELFF.

This clonotype was observed at least ten times. The V call is TRBV6-1, the J call TRBJ2-2, with D perhaps matching TRBD1 (5 bases). Germline values: CDR1 MNHNS, CDR2 SASEGT. The CDR3 runs to 13 residues. With 5 bases removed from V and 4 bases from J, the gap between germline ends came to 8 bases. CDR3 sequence reads: CASSLTGTGELFF. Written as DNA, the CDR3 is TGTGCCAGCAGTCTAACAGGCACCGGGGAGCTGTTTTTT.

This clonotype was counted ten times or more. The V gene is TRBV7-2, the J gene TRBJ1-2, with unresolved D. Germline V gene lookup returns CDR1 SGHTA and CDR2 FQGNSA. This CDR3 is built from 15 residues. V lost 2 bases and J lost 3, with 13 bases in between. The chain's CDR3 is CASSLQVRDHYGYTF. CDR3 coding DNA: TGTGCCAGCAGCTTACAGGTCCGAGATCACTATGGCTACACCTTC.

This clonotype came up many times. The V gene is TRBV7-9, the J gene TRBJ1-1; the D is unclear. This CDR3 is built from 12 residues. Per the germline V gene, CDR1 is SEHNR and CDR2 is FQNEAQ (reference sequence). Trimming stripped 4 bases from V and 1 base from J, with 4 bases between. The CDR3 DNA reads TGTGCCAGCAGCTCGACGAACACTGAAGCTTTCTTT. It is translated as CASSSTNTEAFF.

Regarding this clonotype: A much larger clone lies a single base off, so this may be a read error. This chain uses TRBV5-8 with TRBJ2-7; D is unresolved. The CDR3 runs to 11 residues. Looked up from germline, CDR1 is SGHTS and CDR2 is YDEGEE. CDR3 DNA sequence: TGTGCCAGCGGCTTACACTACGAGCAGTACTTC. Translated: CASGLHYEQYF.

This clonotype showed up many times. The chain combines TRBV2 with TRBJ2-5; 10 bases are shared with TRBD1. There are 14 residues in the CDR3. V gave up 11 bases and J gave up 5 bases; unmatched junction bases: 11. The germline CDR1 and CDR2 sequences are SNHLY and FYNNEI. CDR3 coding DNA: TGTGCCCAGCCGGCGGACAGGGGGTTCGAGACCCAGTACTTC. It specifies CAQPADRGFETQYF.

This clonotype appeared a few times. The V call is TRBV27, the J call TRBJ2-3, with D perhaps matching TRBD1 (5 bases). Per the germline V gene, CDR1 is MNHEY and CDR2 is SMNVEV (reference sequence). This CDR3 has 15 amino acids. V lost 1 base to trimming and J lost 1 base, with 9 bases between them. This CDR3 is CASSLYSRGTDTQYF. The DNA for the CDR3 is TGTGCCAGCAGTTTATATTCCAGGGGCACAGATACGCAGTATTTT.

This clonotype has at least ten counts. The chain employs TRBV20-1 and TRBJ1-5; weak D call: TRBD1 (5 bases). CDR1 is DFQATT and CDR2 is SNEGSKA in the germline V gene (reference sequence). This CDR3 has 15 amino acids. The germline V and J ends were trimmed by 0 bases and 2 bases, with 11 bases remaining between them. CDR3 amino acids: CSARDFSRGNQPQHF. In DNA form, the CDR3 reads TGCAGTGCTAGAGATTTCAGCAGGGGCAATCAGCCCCAGCATTTT.

This clonotype was recorded at least ten times. The chain couples TRBV15 to TRBJ2-1; 8 bases are a match to TRBD2. The CDR3 runs 16 residues. Germline CDR1 reads LNHNV; CDR2 reads YYDKDF (reference sequence). With V trimmed by 3 bases and J by 8 bases, 12 bases remained unmatched. For the CDR3, the DNA is TGTGCCACCAGCAGGGTGATGGGACTAGACGGCTATGAGCAGTTCTTC. It translates to CATSRVMGLDGYEQFF.

By frequency in the sample, this clonotype is medium-sized. The chain has TRBV6-2 or TRBV6-3 and TRBJ2-5; perhaps TRBD1 as D (5 bases). Germline V lookup: CDR1 MNHEY, CDR2 SVGEGT. Trimming stripped 8 bases from V and 0 bases from J, with 10 bases between. CDR3 length equals 13 residues. Here the CDR3 DNA reads TGTGCCAGCGGAACAGGTGACCAAGAGACCCAGTACTTC. Its protein product is CASGTGDQETQYF.

By share, this clonotype ranks as medium-sized (0.01 to 0.1%). The chain combines TRBV15 with TRBJ2-1; D unresolved. The CDR3 is 12 amino acids. The V and J ends lost 2 bases and 7 bases respectively, with 6 bases between them. CDR1 and CDR2 from the germline V gene are LNHNV and YYDKDF (reference sequence). Here the CDR3 reads CATSRIRNEQFF. As DNA, the CDR3 is TGTGCCACCAGCAGAATACGAAATGAGCAGTTCTTC.

This clonotype occurred once. The V and J genes are TRBV7-9 and TRBJ2-3; D call uncertain. V was shortened by 4 bases and J by 1 base, with 12 bases between the two germline ends. CDR3 size: 15 residues. Germline CDR1 and CDR2: SEHNR and FQNEAQ (reference sequence). The CDR3 DNA reads as TGTGCCAGCAGCTCGTTAGGTGGAGGCACAGATACGCAGTATTTT. Encoded protein: CASSSLGGGTDTQYF. The full variable domain, rest sourced from reference TRBV7-9 and TRBJ2-3, is DTGVSQNPRHKITKRGQNVTFRCDPISEHNRLYWYRQTLGQGPEFLTYFQNEAQLEKSRLLSDRFSAERPKGSFSTLEIQRTEQGDSAMYLCASSSLGGGTDTQYFGPGTRLTVL.

This clonotype appeared many times. The genes are TRBV29-1 and TRBJ2-7, with 9 bases matching TRBD1. Germline values: CDR1 SQVTM, CDR2 ANQGSEA. J lost 4 bases, V lost 3 bases, and 4 bases had no gene match. This CDR3 region has 13 residues. As DNA, the CDR3 is TGCAGCGTTGACGGGACAGGGCTGTACGAGCAGTACTTC. Translation gives CSVDGTGLYEQYF.